A selection of T cell receptor beta chains follows, all from one sample in a study of blood T cell repertoires in COVID-19. Generated by immunoSEQ multiplex PCR, the TCRdb table keeps only in-frame clones and is missing some. The sample includes around 140,000 clones, 80% to 90% of them seen just once. Sequencing was carried out using peripheral blood. These receptors were obtained from a man in his fifties or sixties with active or convalescent COVID-19. Both conserved end residues are part of each CDR3. D genes are given only for firm matches. Only part of the rows carry a size: once, few, many, or a class if the clone is expanded.

>NA|TRBJ1-6|TRBD1|TRBV18
CASSGTGNSPLHF
TGTGCCAGCTCCGGGACAGGGAATTCACCCCTCCACTTT
>NA|TRBJ1-6|TRBD1|TRBV6-5
CASLEGQGVDSPLHF
TGTGCCAGCCTAGAGGGACAGGGGGTAGATTCACCCCTCCACTTT
>NA|TRBJ2-5|TRBD1|TRBV19
CASSDTQGAGETQYF
TGTGCCAGCTCCGATACCCAGGGGGCGGGGGAGACCCAGTACTTC
>NA|TRBJ1-1|NA|TRBV5-6
CASSLRGVAEAFF
TGTGCCAGCAGCTTGCGGGGAGTCGCTGAAGCTTTCTTT
>NA|TRBJ1-2|TRBD1|TRBV5-8
CASSLDKGASYGYTF
TGTGCCAGCAGCTTGGATAAGGGGGCGAGCTATGGCTACACCTTC
>NA|TRBJ1-4|TRBD1|TRBV27
CASKGAREKLFF
TGTGCCAGCAAGGGGGCGCGTGAAAAACTGTTTTTT
>NA|TRBJ2-1|TRBD2|TRBV6-2/TRBV6-3
CASSYRSSGNVEQFF
TGTGCCAGCAGTTACAGGTCTAGCGGGAATGTTGAGCAGTTCTTC
>NA|TRBJ1-2|TRBD1|TRBV28
CASTPAAGTGLGYTF
TGTGCCAGCACTCCAGCGGCCGGGACAGGCCTTGGCTACACCTTC
>few|TRBJ2-7|TRBD2|TRBV4-1
CASSQGGLAGGVPYEQYF
TGCGCCAGCAGCCAGGGGGGACTAGCGGGAGGGGTACCCTACGAGCAGTACTTC
>NA|TRBJ1-1|NA|TRBV6-6
CASSYLTGTEAFF
TGTGCCAGCAGTTACTTAACGGGGACTGAAGCTTTCTTT
>many|TRBJ1-4|NA|TRBV13
CASSHPRRSEKLFF
TGTGCCAGCAGCCACCCAAGGAGGAGTGAAAAACTGTTTTTT
>NA|TRBJ2-1|NA|TRBV2
CASSLDLSSYNEQFF
TGTGCCAGCAGTCTTGACTTAAGCTCCTACAATGAGCAGTTCTTC
>NA|TRBJ2-5|NA|TRBV24-1
CATSDPGKRETQYF
TGTGCCACCAGTGACCCGGGGAAGAGGGAGACCCAGTACTTC
>NA|TRBJ2-3|NA|TRBV24-1
CATSGTGGGISTDTQYF
TGTGCCACCAGTGGCACGGGGGGCGGGATTAGCACAGATACGCAGTATTTT
>NA|TRBJ2-7|NA|TRBV3-1/TRBV3-2
CASSDGTSTYEQYF
TGTGCCAGCAGCGACGGGACATCCACCTACGAGCAGTACTTC
>few|TRBJ2-7|NA|TRBV27
CASSPQGPPGGKRYEQYF
TGTGCCAGCAGTCCCCAAGGACCGCCTGGCGGGAAAAGGTACGAGCAGTACTTC
>NA|TRBJ1-6|TRBD1|TRBV7-9
CASSGTGLAPLHF
TGTGCCAGCAGTGGGACAGGGTTGGCACCCCTCCACTTT
>NA|TRBJ1-3|TRBD1|TRBV5-4
CASSADRGVRNTIYF
TGTGCCAGCAGCGCCGACAGGGGAGTCCGAAACACCATATATTTT
>NA|TRBJ2-1|TRBD2|TRBV5-1
CASSSSTGTSGGNEQFF
TGCGCCAGCAGCTCTTCTACCGGGACTAGCGGGGGGAATGAGCAGTTCTTC
>once|TRBJ2-7|TRBD2|TRBV4-1
CASSQDSSSGRGYEQYF
TGCGCCAGCAGCCAAGATTCGTCTAGCGGGAGAGGATACGAGCAGTACTTC
>NA|TRBJ1-6|NA|TRBV7-2
CASSEQGGDSPLHF
TGTGCCAGCAGCGAACAGGGCGGTGATTCACCCCTCCACTTT
>NA|TRBJ2-7|TRBD1|TRBV7-2
CASSLVGTEGYEQYF
TGTGCCAGCAGCTTAGTGGGGACAGAAGGCTACGAGCAGTACTTC
>NA|TRBJ2-5|NA|TRBV4-3
CASSQDPGSPQETQYF
TGCGCCAGCAGCCAAGATCCAGGATCCCCACAAGAGACCCAGTACTTC
>NA|TRBJ2-3|NA|TRBV27
CASSLTPGTFTDTQYF
TGTGCCAGCAGTTTAACCCCCGGGACTTTCACAGATACGCAGTATTTT
>NA|TRBJ2-5|NA|TRBV5-6
CASSLRGETQYF
TGTGCCAGCAGCCTTAGGGGAGAGACCCAGTACTTC
>NA|TRBJ2-1|TRBD1|TRBV15
CATSRDPTGGNEQFF
TGTGCCACCAGCAGAGATCCGACAGGGGGCAATGAGCAGTTCTTC
>NA|TRBJ1-3|NA|TRBV28
CASSPPRSGNTIYF
TGTGCCAGCAGTCCCCCTCGCTCTGGAAACACCATATATTTT
>NA|TRBJ1-3|NA|TRBV10-3
CATTPGISGNTIYF
TGTGCCACAACGCCAGGGATCTCTGGAAACACCATATATTTT
>NA|TRBJ2-7|NA|TRBV15
CATSRDPQAQYF
TGTGCCACCAGCAGAGATCCTCAGGCGCAGTACTTC
>NA|TRBJ2-1|TRBD2|TRBV4-2
CASSQQHPGGLNEQFF
TGTGCCAGCAGCCAACAACACCCGGGAGGCCTCAATGAGCAGTTCTTC
>NA|TRBJ1-2|TRBD1|TRBV6-2/TRBV6-3
CASSYRQGNYGYTF
TGTGCCAGCAGTTACCGACAGGGAAACTATGGCTACACCTTC
>NA|TRBJ1-2|NA|TRBV7-9
CASSRGTVYGYTF
TGTGCCAGCAGCCGCGGCACGGTCTATGGCTACACCTTC
>NA|TRBJ2-3|NA|TRBV4-3
CASSRRAGTDTQYF
TGCGCCAGCAGCCGGAGGGCTGGCACAGATACGCAGTATTTT
>NA|TRBJ2-3|TRBD1|TRBV7-2
CASSAGGSLDTQYF
TGTGCCAGCAGCGCAGGGGGCAGCCTGGATACGCAGTATTTT
>NA|TRBJ1-1|NA|TRBV3-1/TRBV3-2
CASSHERRTEAFF
TGTGCCAGCAGCCATGAACGGAGGACTGAAGCTTTCTTT
>few|TRBJ2-5|TRBD2|TRBV7-2
CASSPGTSGGAFETQYF
TGTGCCAGCAGCCCGGGGACTAGCGGGGGGGCATTTGAGACCCAGTACTTC
>NA|TRBJ1-1|TRBD1|TRBV14
CASSPGTGNRNTEAFF
TGTGCCAGCAGCCCCGGGACAGGGAATCGGAACACTGAAGCTTTCTTT
>NA|TRBJ2-1|TRBD1|TRBV9
CASSVLDRVSYNEQFF
TGTGCCAGCAGCGTACTCGACAGGGTTTCCTACAATGAGCAGTTCTTC
>NA|TRBJ1-6|TRBD1|TRBV6-2/TRBV6-3
CASSRGQTDSPLHF
TGTGCCAGCAGTAGGGGACAGACGGACTCACCCCTCCACTTT
>NA|TRBJ2-6|NA|TRBV28
CASLSSGANVLTF
TGTGCCAGCTTGAGCTCTGGGGCCAACGTCCTGACTTTC
>once|TRBJ1-1|NA|TRBV6-6
CASILGGKGEAFF
TGTGCCAGCATCTTGGGGGGGAAAGGGGAAGCTTTCTTT
>NA|TRBJ1-6|NA|TRBV2
CASSDVRGASSPLHF
TGTGCCAGCAGTGATGTCAGGGGCGCGAGTTCACCCCTCCACTTT
>once|TRBJ1-6|TRBD1|TRBV27
CASWDRVNSPLHF
TGTGCCAGCTGGGACAGAGTTAATTCACCCCTCCACTTT
>NA|TRBJ1-1|NA|TRBV6-5
CASSPRSPEAFF
TGTGCCAGCAGTCCTCGGTCCCCAGAAGCTTTCTTT
>NA|TRBJ2-5|TRBD2|TRBV7-2
CASSLGPTAGVMETQYF
TGTGCCAGCAGCTTAGGCCCCACAGCGGGAGTAATGGAGACCCAGTACTTC
>NA|TRBJ2-1|TRBD2|TRBV5-6
CASSYWTSGEYNEQFF
TGTGCCAGCAGCTACTGGACTAGCGGGGAATACAATGAGCAGTTCTTC
>NA|TRBJ1-2|NA|TRBV27
CASSSWTADGYTF
TGTGCCAGCAGTTCTTGGACAGCGGATGGCTACACCTTC
>NA|TRBJ2-2|TRBD2|TRBV30
CAWRLLRTSGILTGELFF
TGTGCCTGGAGACTTCTCAGGACTAGCGGGATTTTGACCGGGGAGCTGTTTTTT
>NA|TRBJ1-4|TRBD1|TRBV4-1
CASSQPDRGSQEKLFF
TGCGCCAGCAGCCAACCCGACAGGGGATCACAGGAAAAACTGTTTTTT
>NA|TRBJ2-2|NA|TRBV7-8
CASSPLGGQHTGELFF
TGTGCCAGCAGCCCCCTCGGTGGGCAACACACCGGGGAGCTGTTTTTT
>NA|TRBJ2-1|TRBD2|TRBV29-1
CSVEGLAGAQQFF
TGCAGCGTTGAAGGACTAGCGGGGGCCCAACAGTTCTTC
>NA|TRBJ1-1|TRBD1|TRBV7-9
CASKGQGWPTNTEAFF
TGTGCCAGCAAGGGACAGGGTTGGCCTACGAACACTGAAGCTTTCTTT
>NA|TRBJ2-5|NA|TRBV7-8
CASSLGFTRQETQYF
TGTGCCAGCAGCTTAGGCTTCACTAGGCAAGAGACCCAGTACTTC
>once|TRBJ2-3|NA|TRBV9
CASSGGIRRADTQYF
TGTGCCAGCAGCGGGGGGATTCGGAGGGCAGATACGCAGTATTTT
>NA|TRBJ2-5|NA|TRBV3-1/TRBV3-2
CAVGQETQYF
TGTGCTGTCGGTCAAGAGACCCAGTACTTC